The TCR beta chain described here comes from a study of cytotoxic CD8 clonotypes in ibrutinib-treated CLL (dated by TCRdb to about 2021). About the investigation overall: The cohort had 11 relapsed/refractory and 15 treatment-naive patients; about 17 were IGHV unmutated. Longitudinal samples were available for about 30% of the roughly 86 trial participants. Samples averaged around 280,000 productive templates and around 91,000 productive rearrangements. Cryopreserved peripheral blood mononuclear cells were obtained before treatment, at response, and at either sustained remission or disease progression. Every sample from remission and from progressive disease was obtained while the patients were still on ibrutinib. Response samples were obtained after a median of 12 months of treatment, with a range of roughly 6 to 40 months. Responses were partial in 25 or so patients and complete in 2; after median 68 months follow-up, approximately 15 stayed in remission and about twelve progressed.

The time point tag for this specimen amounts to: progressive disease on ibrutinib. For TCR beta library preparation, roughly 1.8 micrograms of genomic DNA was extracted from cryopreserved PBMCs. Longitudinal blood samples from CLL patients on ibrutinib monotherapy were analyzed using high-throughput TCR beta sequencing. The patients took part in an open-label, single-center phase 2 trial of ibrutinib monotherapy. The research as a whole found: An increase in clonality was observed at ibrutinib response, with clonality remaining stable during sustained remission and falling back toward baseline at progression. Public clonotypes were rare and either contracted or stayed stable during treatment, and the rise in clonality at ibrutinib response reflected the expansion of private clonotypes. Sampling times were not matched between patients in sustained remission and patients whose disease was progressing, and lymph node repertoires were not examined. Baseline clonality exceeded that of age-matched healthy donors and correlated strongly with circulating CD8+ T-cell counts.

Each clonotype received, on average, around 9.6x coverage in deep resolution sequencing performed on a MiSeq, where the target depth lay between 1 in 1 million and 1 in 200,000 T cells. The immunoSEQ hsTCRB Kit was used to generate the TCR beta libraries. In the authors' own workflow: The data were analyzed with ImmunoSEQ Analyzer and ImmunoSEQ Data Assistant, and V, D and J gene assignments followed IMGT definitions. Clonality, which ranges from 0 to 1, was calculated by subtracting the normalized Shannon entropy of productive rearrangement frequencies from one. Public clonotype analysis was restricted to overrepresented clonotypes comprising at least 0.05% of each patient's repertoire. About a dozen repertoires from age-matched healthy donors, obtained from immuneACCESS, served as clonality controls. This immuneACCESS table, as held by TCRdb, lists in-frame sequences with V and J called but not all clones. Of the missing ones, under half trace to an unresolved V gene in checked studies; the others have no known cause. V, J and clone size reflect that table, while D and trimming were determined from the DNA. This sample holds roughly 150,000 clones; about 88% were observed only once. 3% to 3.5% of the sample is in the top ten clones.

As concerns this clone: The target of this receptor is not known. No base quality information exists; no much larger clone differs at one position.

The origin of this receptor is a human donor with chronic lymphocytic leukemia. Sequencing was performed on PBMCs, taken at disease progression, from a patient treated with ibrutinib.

The nucleotides are TGTGCCAGCAGCTTAATATCTAAGTGGTACGAGCAGTACTTC. Its protein is CASSLISKWYEQYF. The chain joins TRBV7-2 to TRBJ2-7; the D gene assignment is ambiguous. V loses 2 bases of germline sequence and J loses 4 bases, and the interval between the two ends is 12 bases. Reading from cysteine to phenylalanine, the CDR3 counts 14 amino acids. Of the read, only the CDR3 DNA is kept; its 42 bases are in frame from base 1. CDR1 and CDR2, looked up from the germline V gene, are SGHTA and FQGNSA.